A selection of T cell receptor beta chains follows, all from one sample in a study of T cell changes during pregnancy in multiple sclerosis. Sequencing was performed with immunoSEQ multiplex PCR; in TCRdb, only in-frame clones are kept and a portion is missing. The sample carries some 30,000 clones, approximately 90% recorded once. The sequences come from CD8+ T cells from peripheral blood mononuclear cells, collected before pregnancy. The receptors stem from a female donor with multiple sclerosis, enrolled in a pregnancy study. Both conserved end residues are part of each CDR3. D genes are given only for firm matches. Only part of the rows carry a size: once, few, many, or a class if the clone is expanded.

d_gene: .
j_gene: TRBJ1-5
v_gene: TRBV2
len: 13
abundance: .
CDR3nt: TGTGCCAGCTTCTCCGGGGGGAATCAGCCCCAGCATTTT
CDR3aa: CASFSGGNQPQHF

d_gene: .
j_gene: TRBJ2-2
v_gene: TRBV7-3
len: 16
abundance: once
CDR3nt: TGTGCCAGCAGCTTGGGGCCGGGAGTCAACACCGGGGAGCTGTTTTTT
CDR3aa: CASSLGPGVNTGELFF

d_gene: TRBD1
j_gene: TRBJ2-5
v_gene: TRBV19
len: 15
abundance: .
CDR3nt: TGTGCCAGTAGTACAAGACAGGGGGCGAGGGAGACCCAGTACTTC
CDR3aa: CASSTRQGARETQYF

d_gene: .
j_gene: TRBJ2-1
v_gene: TRBV28
len: 14
abundance: once
CDR3nt: TGTGCCAGCAGCTCGGGAGACTCCTACAATGAGCAGTTCTTC
CDR3aa: CASSSGDSYNEQFF

d_gene: .
j_gene: TRBJ2-2
v_gene: TRBV30
len: 13
abundance: .
CDR3nt: TGTGCCTGGAGTAGGCTAGTACCCGGGGAGCTGTTTTTT
CDR3aa: CAWSRLVPGELFF

d_gene: TRBD2
j_gene: TRBJ2-7
v_gene: TRBV4-2
len: 16
abundance: .
CDR3nt: TGTGCCAGCAGCCAGGAAGAGGGACTAGCGGGCCGGGAGCAGTACTTC
CDR3aa: CASSQEEGLAGREQYF

d_gene: .
j_gene: TRBJ1-1
v_gene: TRBV27
len: 13
abundance: .
CDR3nt: TGTGCCAGCAGTTTAGGCAGGAACACTGAAGCTTTCTTT
CDR3aa: CASSLGRNTEAFF

d_gene: .
j_gene: TRBJ2-3
v_gene: TRBV7-6
len: 15
abundance: .
CDR3nt: TGTGCCAGCAGCTCGGAGCCCGCGAGCACAGATACGCAGTATTTT
CDR3aa: CASSSEPASTDTQYF

d_gene: .
j_gene: TRBJ2-7
v_gene: TRBV2
len: 14
abundance: .
CDR3nt: TGTGCCAGCAGTGACAATTACAGGTTCCACGAGCAGTACTTC
CDR3aa: CASSDNYRFHEQYF

d_gene: .
j_gene: TRBJ1-2
v_gene: TRBV7-9
len: 15
abundance: .
CDR3nt: TGTGCCAGCAGCCCGCCCGGGATAGGTAACTATGGCTACACCTTC
CDR3aa: CASSPPGIGNYGYTF

d_gene: .
j_gene: TRBJ2-7
v_gene: TRBV27
len: 13
abundance: .
CDR3nt: TGTGCCAGCAGTTTAGGGACTCGTTACGAGCAGTACTTC
CDR3aa: CASSLGTRYEQYF

d_gene: .
j_gene: TRBJ2-3
v_gene: TRBV11-2
len: 15
abundance: once
CDR3nt: TGTGCCAGCAGCTTAGACCGGGGAAGCACAGATACGCAGTATTTT
CDR3aa: CASSLDRGSTDTQYF

d_gene: .
j_gene: TRBJ2-2
v_gene: TRBV2
len: 15
abundance: .
CDR3nt: TGTGCCAGCACCGAATGGGTCAGGAATGGCGGGGAGCTGTTTTTT
CDR3aa: CASTEWVRNGGELFF

d_gene: .
j_gene: TRBJ2-7
v_gene: TRBV28
len: 14
abundance: .
CDR3nt: TGTGCCAGCAGTTGGGGCAGGGTATCCTACGAGCAGTACTTC
CDR3aa: CASSWGRVSYEQYF

d_gene: .
j_gene: TRBJ2-3
v_gene: TRBV19
len: 15
abundance: few
CDR3nt: TGTGCCAGTAGTAATCGGGCTAGCCGGGCAGATACGCAGTATTTT
CDR3aa: CASSNRASRADTQYF

d_gene: TRBD2
j_gene: TRBJ2-3
v_gene: TRBV14
len: 16
abundance: medium-sized
CDR3nt: TGTGCCAGCAGCCAAGTTGCTAGCGGGGGTGCAGATACGCAGTATTTT
CDR3aa: CASSQVASGGADTQYF

d_gene: .
j_gene: TRBJ1-1
v_gene: TRBV5-1
len: 13
abundance: .
CDR3nt: TGCGCCAGCAGCTTGGAGGGGAACTCTGAAGCTTTCTTT
CDR3aa: CASSLEGNSEAFF

d_gene: .
j_gene: TRBJ2-7
v_gene: TRBV4-2
len: 13
abundance: few
CDR3nt: TGTGCCAGCAGCCAAGATAGGAGCTACGAGCAGTACTTC
CDR3aa: CASSQDRSYEQYF